This record looks at one T cell receptor (beta chain) sequence and its context. This sample was taken from a study of blood T cell repertoires in COVID-19. Overall study: The United States, Italy and Spain supplied acute and convalescent COVID-19 samples.

Method: immunoSEQ multiplex PCR; TCRdb's copy keeps in-frame clones and lacks some. This table holds 300,000 to 400,000 clones, around 90% found once. With 5 bases clipped from V and 0 bases from J, the junction kept 15 bases outside the gene matches. Germline V gene data show CDR1 as SGHNT and CDR2 as YENEEA. The CDR3 is made up of 19 amino acids. The specimen sequenced was PBMCs or T cells enriched from blood (not recorded which). This TCR came from a man between 60 and 75 years old who had recovered from COVID-19. V is TRBV11-3 and J is TRBJ2-3, with 9 nucleotides matching TRBD2. In DNA form, the CDR3 reads TGTGCCAGCAGCCAAATCTGGGCTAGCGGGACCGAAAGCACAGATACGCAGTATTTT. This codes for CASSQIWASGTESTDTQYF.